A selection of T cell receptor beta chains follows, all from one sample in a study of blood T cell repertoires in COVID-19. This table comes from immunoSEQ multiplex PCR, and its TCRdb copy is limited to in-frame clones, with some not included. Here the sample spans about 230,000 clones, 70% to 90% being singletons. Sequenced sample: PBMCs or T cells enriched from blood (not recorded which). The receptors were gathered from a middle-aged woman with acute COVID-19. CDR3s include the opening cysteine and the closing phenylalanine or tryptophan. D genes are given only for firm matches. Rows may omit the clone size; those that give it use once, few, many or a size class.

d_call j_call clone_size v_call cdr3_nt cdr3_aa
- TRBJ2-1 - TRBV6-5 TGTGCCAGCCATGGGGACTGGGAGAATGAGCAGTTCTTC CASHGDWENEQFF
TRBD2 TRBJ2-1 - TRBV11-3 TGTGCCAGCAGCATGGGACTAGGAACCAATGAGCAGTTCTTC CASSMGLGTNEQFF
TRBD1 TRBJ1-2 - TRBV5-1 TGCGCCAGCAGCACAGGGGACAGGGTCTATGGCTACACCTTC CASSTGDRVYGYTF
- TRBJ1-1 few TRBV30 TGTGCCTGGAGTGCCCGAGGAGGGGGGGGGCGCTTGTTCCGAGGGGACACTGAAGCTTTCTTT CAWSARGGGGRLFRGDTEAFF
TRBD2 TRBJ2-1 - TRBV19 TGTGCCAGTAGTTCGGGGGGAGTATCCAATGAGCAGTTCTTC CASSSGGVSNEQFF
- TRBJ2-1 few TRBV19 TGTGCCAGTAGTATAAACGGACTAAACCTCGGGGGTAAATATGAGCAGTTCTTC CASSINGLNLGGKYEQFF
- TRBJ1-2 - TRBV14 TGTGCCAGCAGTATAAACTATGGCTACACCTTC CASSINYGYTF
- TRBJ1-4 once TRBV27 TGTGCCAGCAGTTTCAGGGGACCTTTCGGAAAACTGTTTTTT CASSFRGPFGKLFF
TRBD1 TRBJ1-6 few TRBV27 TGTGCCTGCCGGGACAGGGTTGGTTCACCCCTCCACTTT CACRDRVGSPLHF
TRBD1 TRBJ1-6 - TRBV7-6 TGTGCCAGCAGCTTAGACGGCAGGGGGACACCCCTCCACTTT CASSLDGRGTPLHF
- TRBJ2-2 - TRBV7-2 TGTGCCAGCAGCTTAGGCGGGACCGGGGAGCTGTTTTTT CASSLGGTGELFF
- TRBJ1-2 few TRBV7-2 TGTGCCAGCAGCCCCTACAGGTCCGCTAACTATGGCTACACCTTC CASSPYRSANYGYTF
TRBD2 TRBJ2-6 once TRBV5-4 TGTGCCAGCACCGACACGGGGGGACTAGGGGCCAACGTCCTGACTTTC CASTDTGGLGANVLTF
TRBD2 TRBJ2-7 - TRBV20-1 TGCAGTGCTAGTGGTAGCGGGGGGGCCGGAAACGAGCAGTACTTC CSASGSGGAGNEQYF
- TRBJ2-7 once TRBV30 TGTGCCGCCGAAAGGGGTCTTTCTACCTACGAGCAGTACTTC CAAERGLSTYEQYF
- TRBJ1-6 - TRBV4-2 TGTGCCAGCAAGCGGGGCACCGGGGAATTCAATTCACCCCTCCACTTT CASKRGTGEFNSPLHF
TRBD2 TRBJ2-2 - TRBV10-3 TGTGCCATCAGGCCGGGACTAGAGGGGGAGCTGTTTTTT CAIRPGLEGELFF
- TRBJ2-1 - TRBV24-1 TGTGCCACCAGTGCTGGGGCTACGGGACTCACCTACAATGAGCAGTTCTTC CATSAGATGLTYNEQFF
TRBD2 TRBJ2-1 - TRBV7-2 TGTGCCAGCAGCTCTCGTCCTAGCGGGAGGGTGAATGAGCAGTTCTTC CASSSRPSGRVNEQFF
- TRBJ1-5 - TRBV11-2 TGTGCCAGCAGCTTAGTCGGGGGAGGGCAGCCCCAGCATTTT CASSLVGGGQPQHF
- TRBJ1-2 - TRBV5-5 TGTGCCAGCAGCTTCAGTCCTACACAGGGATTTGTCTACGGCTACACCTTC CASSFSPTQGFVYGYTF
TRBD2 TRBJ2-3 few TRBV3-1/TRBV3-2 TGTGCCAGCAGCCGGAAGGCGGGCGGGGGAGGCACAGATACGCAGTATTTT CASSRKAGGGGTDTQYF
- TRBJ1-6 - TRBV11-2 TGTGCCAGCAGCTTAGGGCAGGGTAATTCACCCCTCCACTTT CASSLGQGNSPLHF
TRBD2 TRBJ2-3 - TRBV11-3 TGTGCCAGCAGCTCACGCGGGAGGGCGGATACGCAGTATTTT CASSSRGRADTQYF
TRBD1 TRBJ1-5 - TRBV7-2 TGTGCCAGCAGCTACAGGGGGCTGGGTCAGCCCCAGCATTTT CASSYRGLGQPQHF
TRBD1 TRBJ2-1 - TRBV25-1 TGTGCCAGCAGTGAATACCCAGGGACAGGGGGCAATGAGCAGTTCTTC CASSEYPGTGGNEQFF
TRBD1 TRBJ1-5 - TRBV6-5 TGTGCCAGCAGCCGGGACAGCTACAATCAGCCCCAGCATTTT CASSRDSYNQPQHF
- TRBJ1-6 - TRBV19 TGTGCCAGTAGTGTCAGGGCGATAGATTCACCCCTCCACTTT CASSVRAIDSPLHF
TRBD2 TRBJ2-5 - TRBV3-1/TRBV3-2 TGTGCCAGCAGCCAAGTCTCTTTGGGAGGGGAGACCCAGTACTTC CASSQVSLGGETQYF
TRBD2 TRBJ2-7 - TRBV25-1 TGTGCCAGCAGTGAACGTCTAGCGGGGGGCCAGACCTACGAGCAGTACTTC CASSERLAGGQTYEQYF
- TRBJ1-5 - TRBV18 TGTGCCAGCTCACCCTACGGAGGGCATCAGCCCCAGCATTTT CASSPYGGHQPQHF
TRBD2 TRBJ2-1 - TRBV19 TGTGCCAGTAGTTTTCCTAGCGGATACAATGAGCAGTTCTTC CASSFPSGYNEQFF
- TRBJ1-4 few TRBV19 TGTGCCAGTCGTCCCGCAGGTTTGCCTTCTGCAACTAATGAAAAACTGTTTTTT CASRPAGLPSATNEKLFF
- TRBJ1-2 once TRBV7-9 TGTGCCAGCAGCTTAGGGGCGGGGTCTACGGGCTATGGCTACACCTTC CASSLGAGSTGYGYTF
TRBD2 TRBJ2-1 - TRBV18 TGTGCCAGCTCACCGGCCGGGACTAGCGGGAGCTATGAGCAGTTCTTC CASSPAGTSGSYEQFF
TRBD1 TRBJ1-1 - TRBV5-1 TGCGCCAGCAGCTTGCAGGCAGGGGGCTCGACTGAAGCTTTCTTT CASSLQAGGSTEAFF
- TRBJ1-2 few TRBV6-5 TGTGCCAGCAGTCGCTTTAGGACAGATGGCTACACCTTC CASSRFRTDGYTF
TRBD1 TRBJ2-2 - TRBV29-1 TGCAGCGTTGGGCGGACAGGGAACACCGGGGAGCTGTTTTTT CSVGRTGNTGELFF
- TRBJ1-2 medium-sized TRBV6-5 TGTGCCAGCAGACAGGATTCTTCTAACTATGGCTACACCTTC CASRQDSSNYGYTF
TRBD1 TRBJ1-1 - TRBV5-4 TGTGCCAGCAGCGGTGACAGGGGTGGTAGTGGGATCGCTTTCTTT CASSGDRGGSGIAFF